A single sample gave rise to the 30 T cell receptor beta chains below, sequenced in a study of blood T cell repertoires in COVID-19. Produced via immunoSEQ multiplex PCR; TCRdb's table is partial and in-frame only. In the table there are 150,000 to 200,000 clones, around 88% of which are singletons. The specimen was peripheral blood. The origin of the receptors is a human donor in a cohort sampled during active COVID-19.

This chain uses TRBV27 with TRBJ2-7; 11 bases are shared with TRBD2. The trim removed 2 bases at V and 1 base at J, leaving 4 bases unmatched. The CDR3 covers 16 residues. Germline V gene lookup returns CDR1 MNHEY and CDR2 SMNVEV (reference sequence). CDR3: CASSLLGTSGSYEQYF. The CDR3, as DNA: TGTGCCAGCAGTTTACTCGGGACTAGCGGATCCTACGAGCAGTACTTC.

This chain's CDR3 is CASSLGSGRLGNEQFF. Here the CDR3 DNA reads TGTGCCAGCAGCTTGGGGAGCGGGAGATTGGGCAATGAGCAGTTCTTC. This sequence joins TRBV5-4 and TRBJ2-1, with TRBD2 identical over 8 bases. Germline V CDR1 and CDR2: SGHNT, YYREEE (reference sequence). The CDR3 length is 16 residues. Trimming cost V 0 bases and J 6 bases; bases outside gene matches: 8.

The J gene is TRBJ2-2, the V gene TRBV13; TRBD1 matches at 9 bases. Trimming took 5 bases from V and 5 from J; bases not matched to a gene: 12. The CDR3 consists of 17 residues. CDR1 and CDR2 (germline): PRHDT, FYEKMQ (reference sequence). Here the CDR3 DNA reads TGTGCCAGCAGCCATCCCACCGGGACAGGGTCTACCGGGGAGCTGTTTTTT. It encodes CASSHPTGTGSTGELFF.

The chain is built from TRBV6-6 and TRBJ2-7; D not resolved. V was pared by 2 bases and J by 6 bases, with 14 bases between. Germline assignment: CDR1 MNHNY and CDR2 SVGAGI (reference sequence). CDR3 length: 14 residues. In DNA form, the CDR3 reads TGTGCCAGCAGTTACGACGGGTGGCAAGGCGAGCAGTACTTC. Its protein product is CASSYDGWQGEQYF.

J is TRBJ1-2 and V is TRBV4-3, with 10 nucleotides matching TRBD1. Germline CDR1 is LGHNA and CDR2 is YSLEER. The CDR3 extends over 14 amino acids. The trim removed 1 base at V and 8 bases at J, leaving 4 bases unmatched. This CDR3 reads CASSQVGQGYGYTF. For the CDR3, the DNA is TGCGCCAGCAGCCAAGTGGGACAGGGGTACGGCTACACCTTC.

The CDR3 is CASSRTNTEAFF. CDR3 DNA: TGTGCCAGCAGCCGGACAAACACTGAAGCTTTCTTT. The chain uses TRBV3-1 (or the pseudogene TRBV3-2) and TRBJ1-1, with a possible D match to TRBD1 (5 bases). This CDR3 comprises 12 residues. V was trimmed by 4 bases and J by 2 bases, leaving 5 bases between them. Germline lookup yields CDR1 LGHDT and CDR2 YNNKEL (reference sequence).

CDR3 nucleotides: TGCGCCAGCAGCTTAGGGACTAGCGGGATAGGATGGGGAGATACGCAGTATTTT. Translated: CASSLGTSGIGWGDTQYF. The chain recombines TRBV5-1 with TRBJ2-3, with TRBD2 matching 13 bases. Germline CDR1 SGHRS, CDR2 YFSETQ. Germline trimming cut 2 bases from V and 5 bases from J; bases unmatched to any gene: 11. This CDR3 has 18 amino acids.

The chain joins TRBV7-9 to TRBJ2-3; 8 bases align to TRBD2. CDR1 is SEHNR, CDR2 FQNEAQ, per germline (reference sequence). The CDR3 covers 14 residues. Trimming at V came to 5 bases and at J to 3 bases, leaving 4 bases not matched to a gene. CDR3 protein: CASSPGGATDTQYF. CDR3 sequence (DNA): TGTGCCAGCAGCCCCGGGGGGGCAACAGATACGCAGTATTTT.

Remarks on this clone: The germline gene is not matched at one end of the junction; a read error may be the cause. The chain has TRBV4-3 and TRBJ1-1, with D maybe TRBD1 (6 bases). This CDR3 contains 15 residues. The germline V gene has CDR1 LGHNA and CDR2 YSLEER. The CDR3 DNA reads as TGCGCCAGCAGGCAAGCCGTACAGGGAAACACTGAAGCTTTCTTT. This translates into CASRQAVQGNTEAFF.

The chain employs TRBV5-1 and TRBJ2-7, with no clear D. The CDR3 runs 12 residues. Trimming shortened V by 0 bases and J by 3 bases, and 4 bases separated the two germline ends. Per germline, CDR1 SGHRS and CDR2 YFSETQ. DNA of the CDR3: TGCGCCAGCAGCTTGGACAACTACGAGCAGTACTTC. This encodes CASSLDNYEQYF.

The chain joins TRBV30 to TRBJ2-4; TRBD1 matches at 10 bases. The CDR3 runs to 17 residues. J lost 0 bases, V lost 4 bases, and 9 bases had no gene match. Germline V CDR1 and CDR2: GTSNPN, SVGIG (reference sequence). CDR3 protein: CAWKTGGVSVAKNIQYF. The CDR3 DNA follows: TGTGCCTGGAAGACAGGGGGCGTCTCCGTAGCCAAAAACATTCAGTACTTC.

The chain combines TRBV29-1 with TRBJ2-7; 13 positions match TRBD2. Germline V CDR1 and CDR2: SQVTM, ANQGSEA. The CDR3 is 14 residues long. Unmatched junction bases numbered 6, after V lost 6 bases and J lost 4 bases. This chain's CDR3 is CSVRTSGRDYEQYF. The CDR3 region has the DNA TGCAGCGTACGCACTAGCGGGAGGGATTACGAGCAGTACTTC.

The chain employs TRBV3-1 (or the pseudogene TRBV3-2) and TRBJ2-4; a weak D match, TRBD2 (7 bases). V shed 1 base and J shed 0 bases, with 22 bases lying between them. From germline, CDR1 is LGHDT and CDR2 YNNKEL (reference sequence). The CDR3 is made up of 20 amino acids. The CDR3 protein is CASSQVQGLSGTIAKNIQYF. The CDR3 DNA sequence: TGTGCCAGCAGCCAAGTACAGGGTCTGTCCGGGACTATAGCCAAAAACATTCAGTACTTC.

The rearrangement links TRBV6-5 to TRBJ2-7; D gene unclear. The V end was cut by 8 bases, the J end by 4 bases, with 9 bases between. CDR1 and CDR2 from the germline V gene are MNHEY and SVGAGI. The CDR3 is 11 amino acids. This CDR3 is CASQTLYEQYF. CDR3 nucleotide sequence: TGTGCCAGCCAGACTCTATACGAGCAGTACTTC.

The chain is built from TRBV29-1 and TRBJ1-1, with D uncertain. This CDR3 region has 10 residues. Germline V gene lookup returns CDR1 SQVTM and CDR2 ANQGSEA. V was cut by 5 bases and J by 6 bases, with 7 bases left in between. CDR3 protein: CSVLEAEAFF. CDR3 nucleotides: TGCAGCGTTCTAGAGGCTGAAGCTTTCTTT.

This chain links TRBV5-5 with TRBJ1-2, with D possibly being TRBD1 (5 bases). V was clipped by 0 bases and J by 3 bases, with 6 bases between them. This CDR3 region has 13 residues. The V gene's germline CDR1 is SGHKS and CDR2 YYEKEE (reference sequence). The CDR3 DNA sequence: TGTGCCAGCAGCTTGGAGGGGCACTATGGCTACACCTTC. Protein product: CASSLEGHYGYTF. Filled out from reference TRBV5-5 and TRBJ1-2, the complete variable domain reads DAGVTQSPTHLIKTRGQQVTLRCSPISGHKSVSWYQQVLGQGPQFIFQYYEKEERGRGNFPDRFSARQFPNYSSELNVNALLLGDSALYLCASSLEGHYGYTFGSGTRLTVV.

CDR3 in amino acids: CASSVDVSGGTLETQYF. DNA of the CDR3: TGTGCCAGCAGCGTAGATGTTAGCGGGGGGACATTGGAGACCCAGTACTTC. This rearrangement joins TRBV9 to TRBJ2-5; TRBD2 matches at 10 bases. V trimming: 0 bases; J trimming: 5 bases; junction bases outside the gene matches: 10. The CDR3 runs to 17 residues. Per germline, CDR1 SGDLS and CDR2 YYNGEE. The full variable domain, rest sourced from reference TRBV9 and TRBJ2-5, is DSGVTQTPKHLITATGQRVTLRCSPRSGDLSVYWYQQSLDQGLQFLIQYYNGEERAKGNILERFSAQQFPDLHSELNLSSLELGDSALYFCASSVDVSGGTLETQYFGPGTRLLVL.

The chain carries TRBV4-1 and TRBJ1-3, with TRBD1 identical over 7 bases. With V trimmed by 3 bases and J by 0 bases, 8 bases remained unmatched. Germline V gene sequence: CDR1 MGHRA, CDR2 YSYEKL. This CDR3 has 17 amino acids. The CDR3 protein is CASSHRVRGNSGNTIYF. For the CDR3, the DNA is TGCGCCAGCAGCCATCGAGTCAGGGGGAACTCTGGAAACACCATATATTTT.

This chain joins TRBV19 and TRBJ2-3, with D tentatively TRBD2 (6 bases). The CDR3 totals 14 residues. The germline CDR1 and CDR2 sequences are LNHDA and SQIVND (reference sequence). V was shortened by 3 bases and J by 4 bases, with 11 bases between the two germline ends. The CDR3 is CASSMGRRADTQYF. In nucleotides, the CDR3 is TGTGCCAGTAGTATGGGCAGGAGGGCAGATACGCAGTATTTT. The full variable domain, rest sourced from reference TRBV19 and TRBJ2-3, is DGGITQSPKYLFRKEGQNVTLSCEQNLNHDAMYWYRQDPGQGLRLIYYSQIVNDFQKGDIAEGYSVSREKKESFPLTVTSAQKNPTAFYLCASSMGRRADTQYFGPGTRLTVL.

This chain uses TRBV6-5 with TRBJ2-2; D might be TRBD1 (6 bases). The germline V gene encodes CDR1 MNHEY and CDR2 SVGAGI. This CDR3 is built from 15 residues. Trimming took off 8 bases at V and 1 base at J, with 14 bases between the two ends. The CDR3 bases are TGTGCCAGCGGGGCCAGACAGGAGAACACCGGGGAGCTGTTTTTT. Translating gives CASGARQENTGELFF.

The chain's CDR3 is CASSTRRQAYEQYF. In nucleotides, the CDR3 is TGTGCCAGTAGTACTCGTCGACAGGCCTACGAGCAGTACTTC. The chain employs TRBV19 and TRBJ2-7, with D perhaps TRBD1 (6 bases). Between the trimmed V and J ends, which lost 4 bases and 2 bases, there was a span of 12 bases. The CDR3 runs 14 residues. Germline CDR1 LNHDA, CDR2 SQIVND (reference sequence). Supplemented by reference TRBV19 and TRBJ2-7, the full variable domain reads DGGITQSPKYLFRKEGQNVTLSCEQNLNHDAMYWYRQDPGQGLRLIYYSQIVNDFQKGDIAEGYSVSREKKESFPLTVTSAQKNPTAFYLCASSTRRQAYEQYFGPGTRLTVT.

This chain links TRBV7-8 with TRBJ1-1; 7 positions match TRBD1. The CDR3 has 17 residues. Germline CDR1 reads SGHVS; CDR2 reads FQNEAQ. The ends lost 1 base at V and 0 bases at J; junction bases unmatched: 8. Written as DNA, the CDR3 is TGTGCCAGCAGCTTAGTTAGAAACAGGGGTGTGAACACTGAAGCTTTCTTT. Translating gives CASSLVRNRGVNTEAFF.

V gene TRBV12-5 combines with J gene TRBJ1-5, with 7 bases that match TRBD1. This CDR3 has 14 amino acids. V lost 6 bases to trimming and J lost 6 bases; unmatched junction nucleotides: 8. Germline V lookup: CDR1 LGHNT, CDR2 FRNRAP. CDR3 in amino acids: CASGVDRVGQPQHF. CDR3 nucleotides: TGTGCTAGTGGGGTAGACAGGGTAGGTCAGCCCCAGCATTTT.

The CDR3, as DNA: TGCAGCGTTGGAGGGACAGGCAATCAGCCCCAGCATTTT. It yields the protein CSVGGTGNQPQHF. V gene TRBV29-1 combines with J gene TRBJ1-5; 7 bases align to TRBD1. J gave up 2 bases and V 4 bases, and 2 bases lay outside the gene matches. The CDR3 consists of 13 residues. Germline CDR1 and CDR2: SQVTM and ANQGSEA.

The chain joins TRBV7-9 to TRBJ2-2; 8 nucleotides align to TRBD2. With V trimmed by 5 bases and J by 7 bases, 3 bases remained unmatched. The germline V gene has CDR1 SEHNR and CDR2 FQNEAQ (reference sequence). CDR3 size: 13 residues. The CDR3 here is CASSPSGSGELFF. DNA for the CDR3: TGTGCCAGCAGCCCGAGCGGGAGCGGGGAGCTGTTTTTT.

V is TRBV19 and J is TRBJ2-5; tentatively, D is TRBD2 (5 bases). This CDR3 spans 15 amino acids. CDR1 and CDR2 from the germline V gene are LNHDA and SQIVND (reference sequence). The V and J ends lost 1 base and 0 bases respectively, with 9 bases between them. DNA of the CDR3: TGTGCCAGTAGTATAGCTGGGGAGTACCAAGAGACCCAGTACTTC. This codes for CASSIAGEYQETQYF.

This chain connects TRBV11-3 to TRBJ2-3, with 14 bases matching TRBD2. CDR3 size: 16 residues. J gave up 4 bases and V 2 bases, and 2 bases lay outside the gene matches. Germline V lookup: CDR1 SGHNT, CDR2 YENEEA. CDR3 in DNA: TGTGCCAGCAGCTTAATGGGACTAGCGGGAGCAGATACGCAGTATTTT. It codes for CASSLMGLAGADTQYF.

This chain joins TRBV28 and TRBJ2-7; a possible D gene is TRBD1 (6 bases). Trimming shortened V by 6 bases and J by 1 base, and 19 bases separated the two germline ends. The V gene's germline CDR1 is MDHEN and CDR2 SYDVKM. This CDR3 comprises 16 residues. The CDR3 loop reads CASRGGATRTSYEQYF. CDR3 nucleotide sequence: TGTGCCAGCAGAGGGGGTGCCACCAGGACATCCTACGAGCAGTACTTC. The whole variable domain, remainder taken from reference TRBV28 and TRBJ2-7, is DVKVTQSSRYLVKRTGEKVFLECVQDMDHENMFWYRQDPGLGLRLIYFSYDVKMKEKGDIPEGYSVSREKKERFSLILESASTNQTSMYLCASRGGATRTSYEQYFGPGTRLTVT.

CDR3 amino acids: CASSKIADRGQRETQYF. CDR3 nucleotide sequence: TGTGCCAGCAGCAAAATTGCGGATAGAGGACAGAGAGAGACCCAGTACTTC. The J gene is TRBJ2-5, the V gene TRBV21-1; the DNA was not used to check the table's D call, TRBD1. TRBV21-1 is a recognized pseudogene. This CDR3 spans 17 amino acids.

The chain combines TRBV11-2 with TRBJ2-1, with a weak D call TRBD2 (6 bases). Per germline, CDR1 SGHAT and CDR2 FQNNGV. Trimming took 3 bases from V and 7 from J, leaving 10 bases between them. The CDR3 is 13 amino acids. The CDR3 is CASSFPSANEQFF. The CDR3 nucleotides read TGTGCCAGCAGCTTCCCTAGCGCAAATGAGCAGTTCTTC.